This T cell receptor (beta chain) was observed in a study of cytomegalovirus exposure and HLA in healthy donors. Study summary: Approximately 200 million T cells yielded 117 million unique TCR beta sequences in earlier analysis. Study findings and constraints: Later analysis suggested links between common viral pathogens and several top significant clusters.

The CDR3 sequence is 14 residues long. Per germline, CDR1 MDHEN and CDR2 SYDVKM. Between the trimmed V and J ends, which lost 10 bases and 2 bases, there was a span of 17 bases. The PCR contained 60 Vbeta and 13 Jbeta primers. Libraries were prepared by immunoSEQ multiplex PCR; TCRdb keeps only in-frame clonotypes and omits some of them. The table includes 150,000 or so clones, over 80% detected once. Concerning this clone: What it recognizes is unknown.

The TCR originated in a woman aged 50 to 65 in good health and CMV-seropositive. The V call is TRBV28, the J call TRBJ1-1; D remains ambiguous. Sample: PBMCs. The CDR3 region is CATYNPGLNTEAFF. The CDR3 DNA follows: TGTGCCACCTACAACCCAGGACTAAACACTGAAGCTTTCTTT.